This T cell receptor beta chain was sequenced for a study of blood T cell repertoires in COVID-19. Study as a whole: Italy, Spain and the United States were the sources of the convalescent and acute COVID-19 samples. T cells, B-cell-depleted T cells, or PBMCs provided the cDNA or gDNA that served as material.

V shed 1 base, J shed 2 bases, and the junction held 0 bases outside the gene matches. The CDR3 consists of 15 residues. In germline, CDR1 is LGHDT, CDR2 YNNKEL (reference sequence). Study processing details: Scientists estimated how many nucleated cells there were by amplifying reference gene primers. The table came from immunoSEQ multiplex PCR; TCRdb's copy has only in-frame clones and leaves some out. The DNA was the basis for D and trimming; V, J and clone size are from that table. The table records 45,000 to 50,000 clones, less than 90% of them present only once. This receptor was taken from a human donor in a cohort sampled during active COVID-19. V gene TRBV3-1 (or the pseudogene TRBV3-2) combines with J gene TRBJ2-1, with 9 bases that match TRBD2. Sample: peripheral blood. CDR3 in amino acids: CASSQGGGAYNEQFF. The DNA for the CDR3 is TGTGCCAGCAGCCAAGGCGGGGGGGCCTACAATGAGCAGTTCTTC.